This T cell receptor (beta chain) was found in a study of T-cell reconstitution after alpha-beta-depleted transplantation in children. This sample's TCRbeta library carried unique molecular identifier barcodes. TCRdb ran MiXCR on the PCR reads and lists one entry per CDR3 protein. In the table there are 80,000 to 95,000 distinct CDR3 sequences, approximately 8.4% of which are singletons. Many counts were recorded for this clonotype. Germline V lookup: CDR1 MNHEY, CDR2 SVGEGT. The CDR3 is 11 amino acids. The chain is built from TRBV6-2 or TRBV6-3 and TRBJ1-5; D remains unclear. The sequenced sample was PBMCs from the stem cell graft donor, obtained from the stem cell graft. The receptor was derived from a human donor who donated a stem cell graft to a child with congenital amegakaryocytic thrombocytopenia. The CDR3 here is CASGYGQPQHF. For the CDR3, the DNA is TGTGCGAGTGGGTATGGTCAGCCCCAGCATTTT.